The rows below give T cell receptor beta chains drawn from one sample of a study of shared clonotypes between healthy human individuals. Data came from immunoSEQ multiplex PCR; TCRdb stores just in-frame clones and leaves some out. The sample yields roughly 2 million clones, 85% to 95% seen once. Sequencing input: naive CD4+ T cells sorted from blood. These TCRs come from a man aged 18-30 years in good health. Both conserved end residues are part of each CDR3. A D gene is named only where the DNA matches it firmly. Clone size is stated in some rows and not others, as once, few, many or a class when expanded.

CDR3nt: TGTGCCACCTCAACCTCAGGTTCGGGCTACGAGCAGTACTTC; CDR3aa: CATSTSGSGYEQYF; abundance: NA; j_gene: TRBJ2-7; d_gene: NA; v_gene: TRBV11-2
CDR3nt: TGTGCCAGCAGCTTTGGGTCCGGTGGGGACGGCGAGCAGTACTTC; CDR3aa: CASSFGSGGDGEQYF; abundance: NA; j_gene: TRBJ2-7; d_gene: NA; v_gene: TRBV5-4
CDR3nt: TGTGCCAGCAGACTTCCATTCCCGTCGGGGGTGCAGACCCAGTACTTC; CDR3aa: CASRLPFPSGVQTQYF; abundance: few; j_gene: TRBJ2-5; d_gene: NA; v_gene: TRBV5-8
CDR3nt: TGTGCCAGCTCACACACCGGGGACAGGGGCTCCTACGAGCAGTACTTC; CDR3aa: CASSHTGDRGSYEQYF; abundance: once; j_gene: TRBJ2-7; d_gene: TRBD1; v_gene: TRBV18
CDR3nt: TGTGCCATCAGTCGAGATAACAGTGGGGGAGAGACCCAGTACTTC; CDR3aa: CAISRDNSGGETQYF; abundance: once; j_gene: TRBJ2-5; d_gene: NA; v_gene: TRBV10-3
CDR3nt: TGTGCCACCAGCCCCTCCGGGGGGGGTTGGCAGCCCCAGCATTTT; CDR3aa: CATSPSGGGWQPQHF; abundance: NA; j_gene: TRBJ1-5; d_gene: NA; v_gene: TRBV15
CDR3nt: TGTGCCAGCAGTGGGACAGCCGATAGCAATCAGCCCCAGCATTTT; CDR3aa: CASSGTADSNQPQHF; abundance: NA; j_gene: TRBJ1-5; d_gene: NA; v_gene: TRBV2
CDR3nt: TGTGCCAGCAGTTTCCCCCCAGGACAGGCCAACTATGGCTACACCTTC; CDR3aa: CASSFPPGQANYGYTF; abundance: NA; j_gene: TRBJ1-2; d_gene: TRBD1; v_gene: TRBV28
CDR3nt: TGTGCCAGCAGTCTATGGACAGGGGAGACCCAGTACTTC; CDR3aa: CASSLWTGETQYF; abundance: NA; j_gene: TRBJ2-5; d_gene: TRBD1; v_gene: TRBV27
CDR3nt: TGTGCCAGCAGCCCCCGGCCCGCAAAGGAGACCCAGTACTTC; CDR3aa: CASSPRPAKETQYF; abundance: NA; j_gene: TRBJ2-5; d_gene: NA; v_gene: TRBV11-2
CDR3nt: TGTGCCGGTAGCAGTGGCAGTCCGGGCAATCAGCCCCAGCATTTT; CDR3aa: CAGSSGSPGNQPQHF; abundance: NA; j_gene: TRBJ1-5; d_gene: NA; v_gene: TRBV2
CDR3nt: TGCGCCAGCAGTGCGATGGGAATACAGGGGATTAATCAGCCCCAGCATTTT; CDR3aa: CASSAMGIQGINQPQHF; abundance: NA; j_gene: TRBJ1-5; d_gene: TRBD1; v_gene: TRBV10-2
CDR3nt: TGTGCTAGCACCCCGCGGGACACTACTTACACAGATACGCAGTATTTT; CDR3aa: CASTPRDTTYTDTQYF; abundance: NA; j_gene: TRBJ2-3; d_gene: NA; v_gene: TRBV7-7
CDR3nt: TGTGCCATCAGGGAGAGGACTAGCGGGAGGGCCGATGGAGATACGCAGTATTTT; CDR3aa: CAIRERTSGRADGDTQYF; abundance: NA; j_gene: TRBJ2-3; d_gene: TRBD2; v_gene: TRBV10-3
CDR3nt: TGCGCCAGCAGCCATTGGGACAGGGCTTCAAACAATGAGCAGTTCTTC; CDR3aa: CASSHWDRASNNEQFF; abundance: NA; j_gene: TRBJ2-1; d_gene: TRBD1; v_gene: TRBV4-1
CDR3nt: TGTGCCAGCAGCTTCGAGAACAGGACAGCGTACAATGAGCAGTTCTTC; CDR3aa: CASSFENRTAYNEQFF; abundance: once; j_gene: TRBJ2-1; d_gene: NA; v_gene: TRBV11-3
CDR3nt: TGTGCCAGCAGCTCCCGGACAGGGATAAATCAGCCCCAGCATTTT; CDR3aa: CASSSRTGINQPQHF; abundance: once; j_gene: TRBJ1-5; d_gene: TRBD1; v_gene: TRBV7-2
CDR3nt: TGCGCCAGCAGGGAACGGCCAGTGGGTGAAAAACTGTTTTTT; CDR3aa: CASRERPVGEKLFF; abundance: NA; j_gene: TRBJ1-4; d_gene: NA; v_gene: TRBV5-1
CDR3nt: TGTGCCAGCAGTTCACCAGGGGGGAGGTCTCAGCCCCAGCATTTT; CDR3aa: CASSSPGGRSQPQHF; abundance: NA; j_gene: TRBJ1-5; d_gene: TRBD1; v_gene: TRBV28
CDR3nt: TGTGCCAGCAGCTTAGTGGGACTAGGTGTTTCAGGAGAGCAGTTCTTC; CDR3aa: CASSLVGLGVSGEQFF; abundance: once; j_gene: TRBJ2-1; d_gene: TRBD2; v_gene: TRBV7-6
CDR3nt: TGCGCCAGCAGCATGGGACAGGGAGGAGGAGAGACCCAGTACTTC; CDR3aa: CASSMGQGGGETQYF; abundance: NA; j_gene: TRBJ2-5; d_gene: TRBD1; v_gene: TRBV5-1
CDR3nt: TGTGCCTGGCACAGTACCTACGAGCAGTACTTC; CDR3aa: CAWHSTYEQYF; abundance: NA; j_gene: TRBJ2-7; d_gene: NA; v_gene: TRBV30
CDR3nt: TGTGCCAGTAGTTCCAACCCGGGACTAAACACCGGGGAGCTGTTTTTT; CDR3aa: CASSSNPGLNTGELFF; abundance: NA; j_gene: TRBJ2-2; d_gene: TRBD2; v_gene: TRBV19
CDR3nt: TGTGCCAGTCAACCTCTCGGAGCAACAGATACGCAGTATTTT; CDR3aa: CASQPLGATDTQYF; abundance: NA; j_gene: TRBJ2-3; d_gene: NA; v_gene: TRBV6-1
CDR3nt: TGTGCCATCAGTGAGTCAGGGGGCGCGAAGACCCAGTACTTC; CDR3aa: CAISESGGAKTQYF; abundance: NA; j_gene: TRBJ2-5; d_gene: TRBD1; v_gene: TRBV10-3
CDR3nt: TGTGCCTGGAGTCCATGGGGAGGTACCAAAAACATTCAGTACTTC; CDR3aa: CAWSPWGGTKNIQYF; abundance: NA; j_gene: TRBJ2-4; d_gene: NA; v_gene: TRBV30
CDR3nt: TGTGCCATCAGTGAGCCGGTGGGGGGGTTGCGTCAAGAGACCCAGTACTTC; CDR3aa: CAISEPVGGLRQETQYF; abundance: NA; j_gene: TRBJ2-5; d_gene: TRBD2; v_gene: TRBV10-3
CDR3nt: TGTGCCAGCAGCCCAAGGGTGGGTGAGACCCAGTACTTC; CDR3aa: CASSPRVGETQYF; abundance: NA; j_gene: TRBJ2-5; d_gene: NA; v_gene: TRBV7-3
CDR3nt: TGTGCCAGCACCAGGACCGGGAGTAAATACGAGCAGTACTTC; CDR3aa: CASTRTGSKYEQYF; abundance: NA; j_gene: TRBJ2-7; d_gene: NA; v_gene: TRBV21-1
CDR3nt: TGTGCCTGGAGTGTAATCGAGGGAGTGGCTGGAAACACCATATATTTT; CDR3aa: CAWSVIEGVAGNTIYF; abundance: NA; j_gene: TRBJ1-3; d_gene: NA; v_gene: TRBV30
CDR3nt: TGTGCCAGCAGTGAAGAAGGACTAGCGGCCTACGAGCAGTACTTC; CDR3aa: CASSEEGLAAYEQYF; abundance: NA; j_gene: TRBJ2-7; d_gene: TRBD2; v_gene: TRBV2
CDR3nt: TGTGCCAGCTCCCAGCGGGGGGGCCCAGAGACCCAGTACTTC; CDR3aa: CASSQRGGPETQYF; abundance: NA; j_gene: TRBJ2-5; d_gene: TRBD2; v_gene: TRBV18
CDR3nt: TGTGCCAGCAGTTTTACAGGGGAACGGACCCAGCATTTT; CDR3aa: CASSFTGERTQHF; abundance: NA; j_gene: TRBJ1-5; d_gene: TRBD1; v_gene: TRBV7-8
CDR3nt: TGCGCCAGCAGCCCGGGACAGATCTCGTACTATGGCTACACCTTC; CDR3aa: CASSPGQISYYGYTF; abundance: NA; j_gene: TRBJ1-2; d_gene: TRBD1; v_gene: TRBV5-1
CDR3nt: TGCGCCAGCAGCTTACCCGCGGGACGCGCCTCCTACGAGCAGTACTTC; CDR3aa: CASSLPAGRASYEQYF; abundance: NA; j_gene: TRBJ2-7; d_gene: NA; v_gene: TRBV5-1
CDR3nt: TGTGCCAGCAGTACGCCGGGACTAGCGGGAAGGGGGACCCAGTACTTC; CDR3aa: CASSTPGLAGRGTQYF; abundance: NA; j_gene: TRBJ2-5; d_gene: TRBD2; v_gene: TRBV28
CDR3nt: TGTGCCAGCAGTCTCACGGGAGTTGGGGACACTGAAGCTTTCTTT; CDR3aa: CASSLTGVGDTEAFF; abundance: NA; j_gene: TRBJ1-1; d_gene: NA; v_gene: TRBV6-1
CDR3nt: TGTGCCTGTGCACAGGGCTACGAGCAGTACTTC; CDR3aa: CACAQGYEQYF; abundance: NA; j_gene: TRBJ2-7; d_gene: NA; v_gene: TRBV30
CDR3nt: TGCGCCAGCAGCCAAGTTGTTCGACGTAAACTAGCGGGGAGTTACAATGAGCAGTTCTTC; CDR3aa: CASSQVVRRKLAGSYNEQFF; abundance: NA; j_gene: TRBJ2-1; d_gene: TRBD2; v_gene: TRBV4-3
CDR3nt: TGTGCCAGCAGCGTAACGGGACAGGGACACTATGGCTACACCTTC; CDR3aa: CASSVTGQGHYGYTF; abundance: NA; j_gene: TRBJ1-2; d_gene: TRBD1; v_gene: TRBV9
CDR3nt: TGTGCCACCCGAAACCCCCGGGGGTTTTTCGGCGGCTACACCTTC; CDR3aa: CATRNPRGFFGGYTF; abundance: NA; j_gene: TRBJ1-2; d_gene: NA; v_gene: TRBV6-5
CDR3nt: TGTGCCTGGAGTGTGGTACGCAGAAATGAAAAACTGTTTTTT; CDR3aa: CAWSVVRRNEKLFF; abundance: NA; j_gene: TRBJ1-4; d_gene: NA; v_gene: TRBV30
CDR3nt: TGTGCCAGCAGCGACGGACACAACTATGGCTACACCTTC; CDR3aa: CASSDGHNYGYTF; abundance: NA; j_gene: TRBJ1-2; d_gene: NA; v_gene: TRBV6-6
CDR3nt: TGCGCCAGCAGCTTGCGGGGGGAAACCTATGGCTACACCTTC; CDR3aa: CASSLRGETYGYTF; abundance: NA; j_gene: TRBJ1-2; d_gene: NA; v_gene: TRBV5-1
CDR3nt: TGTGCCAGCGCCCGGGGGATGAACACTGAAGCTTTCTTT; CDR3aa: CASARGMNTEAFF; abundance: NA; j_gene: TRBJ1-1; d_gene: NA; v_gene: TRBV6-6
CDR3nt: TGTGCCAGCAGTTCACCGGGACAGGGGAACTATGGCTACACCTTC; CDR3aa: CASSSPGQGNYGYTF; abundance: NA; j_gene: TRBJ1-2; d_gene: TRBD1; v_gene: TRBV28
CDR3nt: TGTGCCAGCAGCCGACCCCCCGGACTAGATTACAATGAGCAGTTCTTC; CDR3aa: CASSRPPGLDYNEQFF; abundance: NA; j_gene: TRBJ2-1; d_gene: TRBD2; v_gene: TRBV5-4